One sample yielded the 5 T cell receptor beta chains listed below, sequenced in a study of CD8 T cells in Susac syndrome (dated by TCRdb to between 2017 and 2020). Library preparation employed the immunoSEQ multiplex PCR assay. RNA was extracted using the RNeasy kit, and about 0.45 to 1 ug of the RNA was reverse transcribed with random hexamers. In-frame beta chains were kept once TCRdb had trimmed the public reads at Q25 with fastp and called clones with MiXCR. Records with the same CDR3 protein are collapsed into one entry carrying the most frequent genes and DNA. The sample includes about 240,000 distinct CDR3 sequences, with 95% to 97% observed a single time. Around 0.093% of the sample is in the top ten clones. The specimen was CD4+ T cells from PBMCs. The receptors were sampled from a human donor with Susac syndrome.

The rearrangement joins TRBV7-9 to TRBJ2-5; D perhaps matches TRBD2 (6 bases). CDR1 and CDR2 from the germline V gene are SEHNR and FQNEAQ (reference sequence). There are 15 residues in the CDR3. V dropped 5 bases and J dropped 5 bases, with 18 bases sitting between them. The CDR3 spells CASSRAGRPLETQYF. The CDR3 DNA follows: TGTGCCAGCAGCCGCGCCGGGAGACCTCTGGAGACCCAGTACTTC.

This clonotype came up once. This rearrangement joins TRBV20-1 to TRBJ2-3; no reliable D call. The germline gives CDR1 DFQATT, CDR2 SNEGSKA (reference sequence). The length of the CDR3 is 15 residues. Trimming removed 5 bases at V and 5 bases at J, with 20 bases between. This CDR3 is CSASPESNLLDTQYF. As DNA, the CDR3 is TGCAGTGCTTCCCCCGAAAGCAACCTCCTAGATACGCAGTATTTT.

The J gene is TRBJ2-7, the V gene TRBV11-1, with D possibly TRBD1 on 5 matching bases. Germline values: CDR1 SGHAT, CDR2 FQDESV (reference sequence). Deletions cut 5 bases from V and 1 base from J, with 15 bases between. This CDR3 region has 15 residues. The CDR3 bases are TGTGCCAGCAGCCCCCGGGCAGGGATGTCCTACGAGCAGTACTTC. Its translation is CASSPRAGMSYEQYF.

In its sample, this clonotype was seen once. The rearrangement joins TRBV7-9 to TRBJ2-7, with 8 bases lining up with TRBD2. The V gene end was trimmed by 10 bases and the J gene end by 2 bases; junction bases not matched to a gene: 7. Germline V gene data show CDR1 as SEHNR and CDR2 as FQNEAQ (reference sequence). The CDR3 consists of 13 residues. The CDR3 reads CATGRGGTYEQYF. The CDR3 nucleotides are TGTGCCACGGGTCGGGGGGGGACCTACGAGCAGTACTTC.

The chain combines TRBV6-6 with TRBJ2-7; 8 positions match TRBD1. Losses at the gene ends were 5 bases for V and 3 bases for J; bases not matched to a gene: 6. The CDR3 length is 14 residues. Germline V CDR1 and CDR2: MNHNY, SVGAGI (reference sequence). CDR3 region: CASSHLDRDYEQYF. As DNA, the CDR3 is TGTGCCAGCAGTCATTTGGACAGGGACTACGAGCAGTACTTC.